A single sample gave rise to the 12 T cell receptor beta chains below, sequenced in a study of T cell changes during pregnancy in multiple sclerosis. Repertoires were generated with immunoSEQ multiplex PCR, while TCRdb's copy carries only in-frame clones and drops some. This table has some 10,000 clones, about 83% appearing once. Sequencing used CD8+ T cells from peripheral blood mononuclear cells, obtained in the third trimester of pregnancy. The receptors shown here come from a female donor in good health, enrolled as a control in a pregnancy study.

The rearrangement links TRBV25-1 to TRBJ2-7, with D maybe TRBD2 (6 bases). V lost 2 bases to trimming and J lost 3 bases, with 11 bases between them. The length of the CDR3 is 14 residues. Germline V gene lookup returns CDR1 MGHDK and CDR2 SYGVNS. The CDR3 sequence is CASSEQVGLYEQYF. The CDR3, as DNA: TGTGCCAGCAGTGAACAGGTGGGACTCTACGAGCAGTACTTC.

The chain has TRBV6-5 and TRBJ2-5, with 8 positions matching TRBD2. The J segment lost 4 bases and the V segment lost 6 bases, leaving 7 bases of the junction unmatched. Germline loops: CDR1 MNHEY, CDR2 SVGAGI. The CDR3 is made up of 14 amino acids. CDR3 region: CASSDGGAGETQYF. The CDR3 DNA reads TGTGCCAGCAGCGACGGGGGGGCCGGAGAGACCCAGTACTTC.

The rearrangement joins TRBV5-6 to TRBJ2-7, with 14 positions matching TRBD2. V gave up 5 bases and J gave up 3 bases; unmatched junction bases: 4. CDR1 SGHDT and CDR2 YYEEEE come from the germline V gene. CDR3 size: 15 residues. The CDR3 sequence: CASRSGLAGGYEQYF. The CDR3 DNA follows: TGTGCCAGCAGATCCGGACTAGCGGGAGGCTACGAGCAGTACTTC. The complete variable domain, with remaining parts taken from reference TRBV5-6 and TRBJ2-7, reads DAGVTQSPTHLIKTRGQQVTLRCSPKSGHDTVSWYQQALGQGPQFIFQYYEEEERQRGNFPDRFSGHQFPNYSSELNVNALLLGDSALYLCASRSGLAGGYEQYFGPGTRLTVT.

This clone is large (0.1 to 1%). The V gene is TRBV6-4, the J gene TRBJ2-1, with 10 bases identical to TRBD2. Germline CDR1 and CDR2: MRHNA and SNTAGT. Trimming at V came to 0 bases and at J to 6 bases, leaving 2 bases not matched to a gene. The CDR3 length is 15 residues. The CDR3 sequence is CASSDSSGGANEQFF. The DNA of the CDR3 is TGTGCCAGCAGTGACTCGAGCGGGGGGGCCAATGAGCAGTTCTTC.

The chain is built from TRBV7-2 and TRBJ1-1; 10 positions agree with TRBD1. V shed 5 bases, J shed 11 bases, and the junction held 11 bases outside the gene matches. The CDR3 is made up of 14 amino acids. From germline, CDR1 is SGHTA and CDR2 FQGNSA. The CDR3 bases are TGTGCCAGCAGCCCCCCCGGGACAGGGGTCGGGGCTTTCTTT. Translated, it gives CASSPPGTGVGAFF.

The genes are TRBV29-1 and TRBJ2-1; 7 nucleotides agree with TRBD2. V shed 2 bases, J shed 0 bases, and the junction held 7 bases outside the gene matches. This CDR3 has 16 amino acids. CDR1 and CDR2 from the germline V gene are SQVTM and ANQGSEA. The CDR3 coding sequence is TGCAGCGTTGAACTGAGGCGGGAGAGCTCCTACAATGAGCAGTTCTTC. It specifies CSVELRRESSYNEQFF.

The V and J genes are TRBV9 and TRBJ2-1, with 7 positions matching TRBD2. Per the germline V gene, CDR1 is SGDLS and CDR2 is YYNGEE. V shed 0 bases and J 0 bases; nucleotides not matched to a gene: 3. This CDR3 has 16 amino acids. The CDR3 spells CASSVDLAGSYNEQFF. In DNA, the CDR3 is TGTGCCAGCAGCGTAGATTTAGCGGGCTCCTACAATGAGCAGTTCTTC.

V gene TRBV10-3 combines with J gene TRBJ2-2; 9 bases align to TRBD2. The ends lost 7 bases at V and 5 bases at J; junction bases unmatched: 5. The CDR3 spans 14 residues. The germline V gene has CDR1 ENHRY and CDR2 SYGVKD. CDR3 residues: CAIMELAGTGELFF. In nucleotides, the CDR3 is TGTGCCATCATGGAACTAGCGGGTACCGGGGAGCTGTTTTTT.

The rearrangement uses TRBV9 and TRBJ1-1; the D is unclear. Trimming took 4 bases from V and 3 from J, leaving 13 bases between them. Germline loops: CDR1 SGDLS, CDR2 YYNGEE. The CDR3 length is 14 residues. CDR3 nucleotides: TGTGCCAGCAGCACCCACCACCGGGACACTGAAGCTTTCTTT. The encoded protein is CASSTHHRDTEAFF.

V gene TRBV27 combines with J gene TRBJ2-7; no reliable D call. This CDR3 comprises 14 residues. The V gene's germline CDR1 is MNHEY and CDR2 SMNVEV (reference sequence). V shed 4 bases and J shed 0 bases, with 10 bases lying between them. The CDR3 spells CASSSTLSSYEQYF. CDR3 nucleotides: TGTGCCAGCAGTTCAACTTTAAGCTCCTACGAGCAGTACTTC.

The chain carries TRBV29-1 and TRBJ1-5, with 9 bases matching TRBD1. The CDR3 extends over 13 amino acids. In germline, CDR1 is SQVTM, CDR2 ANQGSEA. V dropped 6 bases and J dropped 2; count of bases not matched to a gene: 2. The CDR3: CSVRTGGNQPQHF. The CDR3 bases are TGCAGCGTCCGGACAGGGGGCAATCAGCCCCAGCATTTT. Full variable domain (remainder filled in from reference TRBV29-1 and TRBJ1-5): SAVISQKPSRDICQRGTSLTIQCQVDSQVTMMFWYRQQPGQSLTLIATANQGSEATYESGFVIDKFPISRPNLTFSTLTVSNMSPEDSSIYLCSVRTGGNQPQHFGDGTRLSIL.

V and J are TRBV5-6 and TRBJ1-5; possibly TRBD1 for D (5 bases). With 4 bases removed from V and 1 base from J, the gap between germline ends came to 12 bases. Germline CDR1 reads SGHDT; CDR2 reads YYEEEE. CDR3 length equals 15 residues. This CDR3 reads CASSGGWGSNQPQHF. CDR3 coding DNA: TGTGCCAGCAGCGGAGGGTGGGGGAGCAATCAGCCCCAGCATTTT. Full variable domain (outside the CDR3, taken from reference TRBV5-6 and TRBJ1-5): DAGVTQSPTHLIKTRGQQVTLRCSPKSGHDTVSWYQQALGQGPQFIFQYYEEEERQRGNFPDRFSGHQFPNYSSELNVNALLLGDSALYLCASSGGWGSNQPQHFGDGTRLSIL.